This TCR beta chain is drawn from a study of cytomegalovirus exposure and HLA in healthy donors. On this clone itself: Its ends do not fully match the called genes, so a read error is possible.

The PCR was carried out with 60 Vbeta primers and 13 Jbeta primers. Produced via immunoSEQ multiplex PCR; TCRdb's table is partial and in-frame only. The sample gives 150,000 to 200,000 clones, about 84% of which show up once; 12% to 15% is in the top ten. This clonotype was obtained from a woman aged 25 to 39 in good health and CMV-seropositive. Sequenced sample: PBMCs.

In nucleotides, the CDR3 is TGCAGTGCTAGAGAGGGGCTTATCTTC. Protein: CSAREGLIF. The chain couples TRBV20-1 to TRBJ2-1, with a possible D match to TRBD1 (5 bases). The CDR3 covers 9 residues. The germline gives CDR1 DFQATT, CDR2 SNEGSKA (reference sequence).